In its sample, the clone carrying this T cell receptor beta chain was seen a few times. This CDR3 is built from 14 residues. Between the trimmed V and J ends, which lost 5 bases and 14 bases, there was a span of 19 bases. Regions amplified from RNA transcripts were the TCR beta CDR3 regions. An initial round of RT-PCR targeting the TCR CDR3 relied on the HTBI primer set. TCRdb ran MiXCR on the multiplex PCR reads and lists one entry per CDR3 protein. The sample carries some 370,000 distinct CDR3 sequences, about 17% recorded once. These data originate in a study of T cells in Graves' hyperthyroidism and ophthalmopathy.

Sequencing input: blood. The sequence came from a woman between 25 and 40 years old with Graves' hyperthyroidism that later progressed to Graves' ophthalmopathy. The chain links TRBV12-3 or TRBV12-4 to TRBJ1-6, with D tentatively TRBD1 (6 bases). CDR3 sequence reads: CASSTGTRVSALHF. CDR3 in DNA: TGTGCCAGCAGTACAGGGACTCGTGTTTCGGCCCTCCACTTT.